This entry lists 5 T cell receptor beta chains sequenced from one sample in a study of identical twins. One entry per CDR3 protein results from TCRdb running MiXCR on the 5' RACE reads. The table records roughly 230,000 distinct CDR3 sequences, approximately 8.3% of them present only once. This sample was shared with a second study, whose subject was yellow fever vaccine responses in identical twins.

Specimen: CD8+ T cells sorted from blood. Receptors were obtained from a woman aged 18-30 years in good health.

This clonotype was detected only a few times. V usage is TRBV5-1 and J usage is TRBJ2-1, with 12 bases aligning to TRBD2. Germline assignment: CDR1 SGHRS and CDR2 YFSETQ. V trimming: 4 bases; J trimming: 10 bases; junction bases outside the gene matches: 9. CDR3 length: 15 residues. CDR3 DNA sequence: TGCGCCAGCAGCCCGGGGCTAGCGGGGGGGAAAGAGCAGTTCTTC. Protein: CASSPGLAGGKEQFF.

This clonotype turned up a few times. The chain is built from TRBV28 and TRBJ2-7; 9 nucleotides line up with TRBD2. The CDR3 runs 15 residues. Germline assignment: CDR1 MDHEN and CDR2 SYDVKM. Trimming cost V 8 bases and J 4 bases; bases outside gene matches: 12. The DNA of the CDR3 is TGTGCCAGCGTTCACGGGGCGGGGGGGAAGTACGAGCAGTACTTC. Translated, it gives CASVHGAGGKYEQYF.

This clonotype was seen ten or more times. This chain joins TRBV12-3 or TRBV12-4 and TRBJ2-1, with D maybe TRBD1 (6 bases). The CDR3 sequence is 13 residues long. The V gene lost 6 bases and the J gene lost 6 bases, with 12 bases spanning the gap. CDR3 DNA sequence: TGTGCCAGCAGCCCGGGACAACCCAATGAGCAGTTCTTC. It encodes CASSPGQPNEQFF.

The J gene is TRBJ2-3, the V gene TRBV6-1, with 11 bases aligning to TRBD1. Per the germline V gene, CDR1 is MNHNS and CDR2 is SASEGT. This CDR3 region has 15 residues. V gave up 5 bases and J gave up 5 bases; unmatched junction bases: 6. The CDR3 loop reads CASSPWTGGRDTQYF. DNA for the CDR3: TGTGCCAGCAGTCCTTGGACAGGGGGCCGAGATACGCAGTATTTT.

In its sample, this clonotype was seen many times. One end of the junction fails to match germline, which may point to a read error. The chain joins TRBV15 to TRBJ2-1; D might be TRBD2 (7 bases). The CDR3 covers 19 residues. The germline gives CDR1 LNHNV, CDR2 YYDKDF (reference sequence). The CDR3 bases are TGTGCCACCAGCCGAGACGCTTTAGACCGGGGGGCGTTTTACAATGAGCAGTTCTTC. It yields the protein CATSRDALDRGAFYNEQFF.